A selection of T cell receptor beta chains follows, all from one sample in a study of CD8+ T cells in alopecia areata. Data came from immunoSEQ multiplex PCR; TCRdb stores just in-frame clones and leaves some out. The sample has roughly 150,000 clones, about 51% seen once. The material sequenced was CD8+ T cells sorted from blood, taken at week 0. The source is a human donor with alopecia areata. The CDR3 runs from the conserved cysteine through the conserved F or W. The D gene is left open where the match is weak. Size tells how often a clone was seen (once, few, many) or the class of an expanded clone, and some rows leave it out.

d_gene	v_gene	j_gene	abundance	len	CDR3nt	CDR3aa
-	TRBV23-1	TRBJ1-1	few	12	TGCGCCAGCAGAGAGACGGCCACTGAAGCTTTCTTT	CASRETATEAFF
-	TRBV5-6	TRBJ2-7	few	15	TGTGCCAGCAGCCCCGGGGCCCTAGGCTCCTACGAGCAGTACTTC	CASSPGALGSYEQYF
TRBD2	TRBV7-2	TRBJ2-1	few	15	TGTGCCAGCAGCTCCTCAGCGGGGGGGTACAATGAGCAGTTCTTC	CASSSSAGGYNEQFF
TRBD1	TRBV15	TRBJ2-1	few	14	TGTGCCACCAGCACCGGCCAGGGGGTGTGGGAGCAGTTCTTC	CATSTGQGVWEQFF
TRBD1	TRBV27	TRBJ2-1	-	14	TGTGCCAGCAGTCGACAGGGGAATGGCAATGAGCAGTTCTTC	CASSRQGNGNEQFF
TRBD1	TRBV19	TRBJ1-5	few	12	TGTGCCGCCAGGACAGGGAGGCAGCCCCAGCATTTT	CAARTGRQPQHF
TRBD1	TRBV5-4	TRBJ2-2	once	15	TGTGCCAGCAGCGAGGACAGGGGGGACACCGGGGAGCTGTTTTTT	CASSEDRGDTGELFF
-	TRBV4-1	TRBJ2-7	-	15	TGCGCCAGCAGCCAAGATCAAGGAGGGACCTACGAGCAGTACTTC	CASSQDQGGTYEQYF
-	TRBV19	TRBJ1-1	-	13	TGTGCCAGTAGTATCTCGGCGAACACTGAAGCTTTCTTT	CASSISANTEAFF
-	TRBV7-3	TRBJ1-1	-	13	TGTGCCAGCAGCATCGACAAGAACACTGAAGCTTTCTTT	CASSIDKNTEAFF
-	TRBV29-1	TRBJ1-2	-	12	TGCAGCGTTGAACGGAAGGGGTATGGCTACACCTTC	CSVERKGYGYTF
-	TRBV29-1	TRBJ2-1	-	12	TGCAGCGTTGAGGGCCTATACAATGAGCAGTTCTTC	CSVEGLYNEQFF
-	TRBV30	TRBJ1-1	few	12	TGTGCCTGGAGAGTCTTGAACACTGAAGCTTTCTTT	CAWRVLNTEAFF
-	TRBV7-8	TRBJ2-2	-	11	TGTGCCAGCAGCTTCCTCGGGGAGCTGTTTTTT	CASSFLGELFF
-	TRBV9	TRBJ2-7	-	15	TGTGCCAGCAGCGTAGCTTCCGGGTTTGGGCGCGAGCAGTACTTC	CASSVASGFGREQYF
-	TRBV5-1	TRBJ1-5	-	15	TGCGCCAGCAGCCCCCGGGGTGAGGGCAATCAGCCCCAGCATTTT	CASSPRGEGNQPQHF
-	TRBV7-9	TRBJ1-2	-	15	TGTGCCAGCAGCCCCCCGGACAGAACTAACTATGGCTACACCTTC	CASSPPDRTNYGYTF
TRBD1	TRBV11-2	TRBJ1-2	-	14	TGTGCCAGCAGCTTAGAGAACAGGGGCTATGGCTACACCTTC	CASSLENRGYGYTF
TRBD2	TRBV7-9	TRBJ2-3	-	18	TGTGCCAGCAACGTGGGACTAGCGGGGGGCCAACACACAGATACGCAGTATTTT	CASNVGLAGGQHTDTQYF
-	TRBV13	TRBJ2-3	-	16	TGTGCCAGCAGCTTAGAGCGGAGAGATGGGACAGATACGCAGTATTTT	CASSLERRDGTDTQYF
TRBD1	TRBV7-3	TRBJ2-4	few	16	TGTGCCAGCAGCTTAGAGGGACAGGATCGGCAAAACATTCAGTACTTC	CASSLEGQDRQNIQYF
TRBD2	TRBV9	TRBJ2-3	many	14	TGTGCCAGCAGCGTTAGCGGGAGCACAGATACGCAGTATTTT	CASSVSGSTDTQYF
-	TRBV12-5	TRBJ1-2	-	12	TGTGCTAGTGGGAGTACGAGCTATGGCTACACCTTC	CASGSTSYGYTF
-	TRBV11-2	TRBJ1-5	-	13	TGTGCCAGCAGCTTAGTTCGAGACCAGCCCCAGCATTTT	CASSLVRDQPQHF
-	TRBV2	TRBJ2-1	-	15	TGTGCCAGCAGTGAAGGGTCAGGGTTTTCCCGGGCGCAGTTCTTC	CASSEGSGFSRAQFF
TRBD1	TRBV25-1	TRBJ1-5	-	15	TGTGCCAGCAGTGATACGACAGGGGGCAATCAGCCCCAGCATTTT	CASSDTTGGNQPQHF
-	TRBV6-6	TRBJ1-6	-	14	TGTGCCAGCAGTTACTGGACAGAAAATTCACCCCTCCACTTT	CASSYWTENSPLHF
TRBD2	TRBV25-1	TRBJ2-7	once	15	TGTGCCAGCAGTGAAGGTCAACTAGCGGGGGGCGAGCAGTACTTC	CASSEGQLAGGEQYF
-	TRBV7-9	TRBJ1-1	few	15	TGTGCCAGCAGCTCAGGACGGGAAATGAACACTGAAGCTTTCTTT	CASSSGREMNTEAFF
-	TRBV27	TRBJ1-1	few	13	TGTGCCAGCAGCCCCGGATTGAACACTGAAGCTTTCTTT	CASSPGLNTEAFF
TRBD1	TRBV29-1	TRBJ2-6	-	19	TGCAGCGCGGAACCCGGGTCGGGACAGGACTACTCTGGGGCCAACGTCCTGACTTTC	CSAEPGSGQDYSGANVLTF
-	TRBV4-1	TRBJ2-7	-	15	TGCGCCAGCAGCCAACGACGTTCTGAGTCCTACGAGCAGTACTTC	CASSQRRSESYEQYF
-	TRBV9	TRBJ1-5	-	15	TGTGCCAGCAGCGTATCGGGCAGTCCGAATCAGCCCCAGCATTTT	CASSVSGSPNQPQHF
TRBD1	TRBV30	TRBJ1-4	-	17	TGTGCCTGGAACTCGGGGACAGGGGATTTGTCTAATGAAAAACTGTTTTTT	CAWNSGTGDLSNEKLFF
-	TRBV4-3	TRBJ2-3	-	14	TGCGCCAGCAGCCAAGATGACGGTACAGATACGCAGTATTTT	CASSQDDGTDTQYF
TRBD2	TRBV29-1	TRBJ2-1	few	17	TGCAGCGTTGAACCATCCCAGGGACTAGCGGGGGATTATGAGCAGTTCTTC	CSVEPSQGLAGDYEQFF
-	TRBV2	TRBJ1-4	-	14	TGTGCCAGCAGTGAAGCGGGCAATCTCGAAAAACTGTTTTTT	CASSEAGNLEKLFF
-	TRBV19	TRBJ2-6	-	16	TGTGCCAGTAGTATAAGTCGGGGATCTGGGGCCAACGTCCTGACTTTC	CASSISRGSGANVLTF
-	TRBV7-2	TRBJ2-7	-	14	TGTGCCAGCAGCTTAGCGCGGGGGCTCTACGAGCAGTACTTC	CASSLARGLYEQYF
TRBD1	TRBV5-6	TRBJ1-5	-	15	TGTGCCAGCAGCTTCGGGACAGCAATTGAACAGCCCCAGCATTTT	CASSFGTAIEQPQHF
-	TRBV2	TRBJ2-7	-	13	TGTGCCAGCAGTGAATCCCCCGGTGACGAGCAGTACTTC	CASSESPGDEQYF